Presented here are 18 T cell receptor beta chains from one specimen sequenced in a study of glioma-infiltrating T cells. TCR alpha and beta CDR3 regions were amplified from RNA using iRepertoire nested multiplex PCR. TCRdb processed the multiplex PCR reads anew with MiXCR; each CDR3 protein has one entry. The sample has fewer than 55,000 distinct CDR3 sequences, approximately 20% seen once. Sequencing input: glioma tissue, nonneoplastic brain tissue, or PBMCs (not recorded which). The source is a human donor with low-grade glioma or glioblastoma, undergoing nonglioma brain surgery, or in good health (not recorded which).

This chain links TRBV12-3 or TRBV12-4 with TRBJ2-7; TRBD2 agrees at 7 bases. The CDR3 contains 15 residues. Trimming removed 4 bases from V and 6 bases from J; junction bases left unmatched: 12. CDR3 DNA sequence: TGTGCCAGCAGTTCCCTCAGGACTAGAGTCGGCGAGCAGTACTTC. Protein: CASSSLRTRVGEQYF.

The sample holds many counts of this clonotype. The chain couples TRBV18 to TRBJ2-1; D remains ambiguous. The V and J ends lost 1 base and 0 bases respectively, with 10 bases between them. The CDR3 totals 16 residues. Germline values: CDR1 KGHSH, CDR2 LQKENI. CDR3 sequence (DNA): TGTGCCAGCTCACCACAGGGTCTTAGCTCCTACAATGAGCAGTTCTTC. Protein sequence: CASSPQGLSSYNEQFF.

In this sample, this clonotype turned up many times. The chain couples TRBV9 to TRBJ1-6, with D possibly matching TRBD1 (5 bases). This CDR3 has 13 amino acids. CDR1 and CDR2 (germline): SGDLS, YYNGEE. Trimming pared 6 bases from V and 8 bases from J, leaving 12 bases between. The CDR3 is CASTRTRDSPLHF. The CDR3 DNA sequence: TGTGCCAGCACCCGGACACGGGATTCACCCCTCCACTTT.

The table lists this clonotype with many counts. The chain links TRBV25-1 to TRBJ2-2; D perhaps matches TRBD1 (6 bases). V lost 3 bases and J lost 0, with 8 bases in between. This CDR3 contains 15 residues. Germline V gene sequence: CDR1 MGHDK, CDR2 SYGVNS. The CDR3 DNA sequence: TGTGCCAGCAGTGAGACAGGAACGAACACCGGGGAGCTGTTTTTT. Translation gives CASSETGTNTGELFF.

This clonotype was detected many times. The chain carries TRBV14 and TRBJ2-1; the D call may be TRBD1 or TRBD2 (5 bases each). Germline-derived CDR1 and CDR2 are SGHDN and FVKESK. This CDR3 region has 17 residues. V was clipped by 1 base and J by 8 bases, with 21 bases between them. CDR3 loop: CASSQASGAPPRDEQFF. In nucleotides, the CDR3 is TGTGCCAGCAGCCAAGCCTCCGGGGCCCCTCCAAGAGATGAGCAGTTCTTC.

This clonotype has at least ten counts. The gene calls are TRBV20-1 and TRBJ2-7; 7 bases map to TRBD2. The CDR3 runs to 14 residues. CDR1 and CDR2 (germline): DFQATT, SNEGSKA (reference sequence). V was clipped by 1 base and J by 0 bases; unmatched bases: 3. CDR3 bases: TGCAGTGCTAGAGTGCCTAGCGGCTCCTACGAGCAGTACTTC. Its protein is CSARVPSGSYEQYF.

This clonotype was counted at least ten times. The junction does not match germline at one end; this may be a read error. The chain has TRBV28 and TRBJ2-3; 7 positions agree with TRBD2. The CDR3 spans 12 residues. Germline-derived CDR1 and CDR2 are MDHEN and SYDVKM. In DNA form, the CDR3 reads TGTGCCAGCAGTCGGGACTACCCTACGCAATATTTT. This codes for CASSRDYPTQYF.

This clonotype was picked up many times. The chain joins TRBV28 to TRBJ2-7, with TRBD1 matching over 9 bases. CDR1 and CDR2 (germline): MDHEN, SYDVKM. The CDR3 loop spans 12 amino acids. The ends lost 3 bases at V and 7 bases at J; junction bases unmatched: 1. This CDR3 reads CASSLTGGEQYF. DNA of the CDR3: TGTGCCAGCAGTTTGACAGGGGGAGAGCAGTACTTC.

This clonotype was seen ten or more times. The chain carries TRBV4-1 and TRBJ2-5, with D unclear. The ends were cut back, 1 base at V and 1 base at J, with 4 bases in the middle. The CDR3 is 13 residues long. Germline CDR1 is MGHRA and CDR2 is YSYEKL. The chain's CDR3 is CASSQGVQETQYF. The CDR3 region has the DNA TGCGCCAGCAGCCAAGGGGTCCAAGAGACCCAGTACTTC.

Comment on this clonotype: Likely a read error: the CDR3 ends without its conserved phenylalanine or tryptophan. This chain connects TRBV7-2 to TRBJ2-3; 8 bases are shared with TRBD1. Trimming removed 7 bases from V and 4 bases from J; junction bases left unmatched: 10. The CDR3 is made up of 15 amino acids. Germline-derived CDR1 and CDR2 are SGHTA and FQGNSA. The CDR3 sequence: CASTPLDRAPDTQYL. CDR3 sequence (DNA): TGTGCCAGCACCCCTTTGGACAGGGCCCCAGATACGCAGTATCTT.

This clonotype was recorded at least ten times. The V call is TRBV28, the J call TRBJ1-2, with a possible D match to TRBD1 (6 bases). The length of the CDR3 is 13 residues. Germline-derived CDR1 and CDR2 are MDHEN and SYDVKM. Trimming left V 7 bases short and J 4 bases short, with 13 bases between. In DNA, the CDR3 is TGTGCCAGCACCCAGGGGTGGGGCTATGGCTACACCTTC. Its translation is CASTQGWGYGYTF.

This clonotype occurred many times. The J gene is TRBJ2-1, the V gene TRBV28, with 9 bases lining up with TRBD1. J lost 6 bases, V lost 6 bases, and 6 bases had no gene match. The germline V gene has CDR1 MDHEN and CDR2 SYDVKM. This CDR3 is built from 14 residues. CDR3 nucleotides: TGTGCCAGCAGGCCCGGGACAGGGTCCAATGAGCAGTTCTTC. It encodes CASRPGTGSNEQFF. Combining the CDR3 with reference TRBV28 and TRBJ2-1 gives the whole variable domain DVKVTQSSRYLVKRTGEKVFLECVQDMDHENMFWYRQDPGLGLRLIYFSYDVKMKEKGDIPEGYSVSREKKERFSLILESASTNQTSMYLCASRPGTGSNEQFFGPGTRLTVL.

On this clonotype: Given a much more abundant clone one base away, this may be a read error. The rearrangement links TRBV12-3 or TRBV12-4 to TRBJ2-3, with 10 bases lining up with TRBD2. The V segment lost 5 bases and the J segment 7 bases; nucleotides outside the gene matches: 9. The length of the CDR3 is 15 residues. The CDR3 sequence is CASSPGTSETNTQYF. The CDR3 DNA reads TGTGCCAGCAGTCCAGGGACTAGCGAGACAAATACGCAGTATTTT.

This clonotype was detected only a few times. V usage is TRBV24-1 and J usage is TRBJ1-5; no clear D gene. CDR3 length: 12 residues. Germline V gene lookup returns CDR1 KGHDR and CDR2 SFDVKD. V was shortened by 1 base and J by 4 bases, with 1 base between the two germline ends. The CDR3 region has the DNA TGTGCCACCAGTGATTTTAATCAGCCCCAGCATTTT. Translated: CATSDFNQPQHF.

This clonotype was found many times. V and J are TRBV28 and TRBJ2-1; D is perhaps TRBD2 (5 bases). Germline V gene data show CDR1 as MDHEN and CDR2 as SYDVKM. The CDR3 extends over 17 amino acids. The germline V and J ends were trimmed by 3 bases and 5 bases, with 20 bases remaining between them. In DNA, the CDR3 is TGTGCCAGCAGTTTTTCACCCCAGGACTCGAATGACAATGAGCAGTTCTTC. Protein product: CASSFSPQDSNDNEQFF.

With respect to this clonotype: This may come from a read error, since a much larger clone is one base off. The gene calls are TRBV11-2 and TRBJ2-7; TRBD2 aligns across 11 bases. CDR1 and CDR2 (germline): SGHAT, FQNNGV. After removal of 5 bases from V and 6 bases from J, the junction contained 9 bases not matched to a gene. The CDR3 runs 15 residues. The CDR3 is CASSPTSGGFSEQYF. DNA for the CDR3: TGTGCCAGCAGCCCCACTAGCGGGGGTTTCAGCGAGCAGTACTTC.

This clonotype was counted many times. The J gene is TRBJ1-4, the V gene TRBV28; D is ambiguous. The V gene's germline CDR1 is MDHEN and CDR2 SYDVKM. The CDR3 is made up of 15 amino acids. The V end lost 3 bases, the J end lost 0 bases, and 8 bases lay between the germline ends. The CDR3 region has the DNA TGTGCCAGCAGTTTGGCGGGCACAACTAATGAAAAACTGTTTTTT. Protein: CASSLAGTTNEKLFF. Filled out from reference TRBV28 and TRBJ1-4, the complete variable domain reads DVKVTQSSRYLVKRTGEKVFLECVQDMDHENMFWYRQDPGLGLRLIYFSYDVKMKEKGDIPEGYSVSREKKERFSLILESASTNQTSMYLCASSLAGTTNEKLFFGSGTQLSVL.

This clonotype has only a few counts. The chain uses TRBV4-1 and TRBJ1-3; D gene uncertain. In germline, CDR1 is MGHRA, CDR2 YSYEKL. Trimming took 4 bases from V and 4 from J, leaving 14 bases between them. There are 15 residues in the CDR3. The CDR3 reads CASSPAGGWGNTIYF. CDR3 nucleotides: TGCGCCAGCAGCCCCGCCGGAGGGTGGGGAAACACCATATATTTT.